Reported below is one T cell receptor (beta chain). No antigen is known for it. This sample is part of a study of cytomegalovirus exposure and HLA in healthy donors. About the study: In terms of ancestry, the Caucasian-associated cluster contained roughly four fifths of the 398 genotyped donors.

With 60 Vbeta and 13 Jbeta primers, the PCR was carried out. Assay: immunoSEQ multiplex PCR; the TCRdb copy retains only in-frame clones and omits some. The sample contains some 130,000 clones, 70% of which appear only once. General observations from the study: Later work found that TCR association rates differed between HLA loci; DRB1 had the most and HLA-C the fewest. Earlier analysis yielded a pattern in which most TCR beta V segments were productive about 87% or about 30% of the time. The authors later found most CMV-associated TCR beta chains appeared HLA-restricted.

From germline, CDR1 is MDHEN and CDR2 SYDVKM. This CDR3 is 13 amino acids long. The V end was cut by 3 bases, the J end by 5 bases, with 10 bases between. This TCR was sampled from a woman in her sixties or seventies in good health and CMV-seropositive. The gene calls are TRBV28 and TRBJ2-5, with unresolved D. Sequencing was performed on PBMCs. CDR3 protein: CASSFGGLETQYF. CDR3 sequence (DNA): TGTGCCAGCAGTTTTGGTGGGCTGGAGACCCAGTACTTC.